The next 21 T cell receptor beta chains were all read from a single sample in a study of technical replicates of blood from a handful of donors. Sequencing was performed with immunoSEQ multiplex PCR; in TCRdb, only in-frame clones are kept and a portion is missing. The data show 78,000 or so clones, about nine tenths seen once. The sequenced sample consisted of T cells isolated from PBMCs. Source of these receptors: a human donor in good health. Some clones in this sample may be carry-over from other donors' samples.

The chain recombines TRBV27 with TRBJ1-5, with unresolved D. This CDR3 has 14 residues. The V and J ends lost 4 bases and 7 bases respectively, with 14 bases between them. Germline V lookup: CDR1 MNHEY, CDR2 SMNVEV (reference sequence). This CDR3 is CASSSASGPQPQHF. CDR3 nucleotides: TGTGCCAGCAGTTCAGCCTCAGGCCCCCAGCCCCAGCATTTT.

This clone appeared a single time. J is TRBJ1-2 and V is TRBV19; possibly TRBD1 for D (5 bases). Trimming took 2 bases from V and 2 from J, leaving 21 bases between them. The CDR3 loop spans 18 amino acids. Per the germline V gene, CDR1 is LNHDA and CDR2 is SQIVND (reference sequence). CDR3 nucleotide sequence: TGTGCCAGTAGTATACCCCCATTAATAGGGGTGGAGAACTATGGCTACACCTTC. Translated: CASSIPPLIGVENYGYTF.

This rearrangement joins TRBV27 to TRBJ1-2, with TRBD1 identical over 7 bases. The V gene's germline CDR1 is MNHEY and CDR2 SMNVEV (reference sequence). This CDR3 contains 14 residues. V trimming: 5 bases; J trimming: 4 bases; junction bases outside the gene matches: 7. DNA for the CDR3: TGTGCCAGCAGTGCAACGACAGGGTTCTATGGCTACACCTTC. Translation: CASSATTGFYGYTF.

The count of this clone is one. The chain recombines TRBV28 with TRBJ2-7; 11 positions match TRBD2. The CDR3 extends over 17 amino acids. CDR1 is MDHEN and CDR2 is SYDVKM in the germline V gene. Trimming took 6 bases from V and 0 from J; bases not matched to a gene: 10. CDR3 sequence (DNA): TGTGCCAGCAGGGACCCGACTAGCGGGATACTCTCCTACGAGCAGTACTTC. It yields the protein CASRDPTSGILSYEQYF.

The DNA for the CDR3 is TGTGCCAGCAGTTCCAAGGGGAGGGCCGTACACGAGCAGTACTTC. Protein product: CASSSKGRAVHEQYF. This chain connects TRBV28 to TRBJ2-7, with 7 bases matching TRBD2. The trim removed 4 bases at V and 5 bases at J, leaving 11 bases unmatched. The CDR3 has 15 amino acids. Germline-derived CDR1 and CDR2 are MDHEN and SYDVKM.

The V gene is TRBV19, the J gene TRBJ2-3; TRBD2 aligns across 10 bases. CDR3 size: 16 residues. From germline, CDR1 is LNHDA and CDR2 SQIVND (reference sequence). V gave up 3 bases and J gave up 5 bases; unmatched junction bases: 8. The CDR3 loop reads CASSISVAGGGDTQYF. Here the CDR3 DNA reads TGTGCCAGTAGTATTTCGGTAGCGGGGGGTGGAGATACGCAGTATTTT.

V is TRBV7-9 and J is TRBJ2-1; TRBD2 matches at 8 bases. The ends lost 1 base at V and 4 bases at J; junction bases unmatched: 6. The CDR3 length is 16 residues. CDR1 and CDR2 from the germline V gene are SEHNR and FQNEAQ (reference sequence). CDR3 protein: CASSLVTGGLYNEQFF. Written as DNA, the CDR3 is TGTGCCAGCAGCTTAGTCACGGGGGGGCTATACAATGAGCAGTTCTTC.

CDR3 in DNA: TGTGCCAGTAGTACCGTCCCCCAAGTTGGGCCTCAGTACTTC. This sequence encodes CASSTVPQVGPQYF. This chain connects TRBV19 to TRBJ2-4; no firm D call. Germline CDR1 reads LNHDA; CDR2 reads SQIVND (reference sequence). Trimming took off 4 bases at V and 12 bases at J, with 19 bases between the two ends. This CDR3 region has 14 residues. The full variable domain, rest sourced from reference TRBV19 and TRBJ2-4, is DGGITQSPKYLFRKEGQNVTLSCEQNLNHDAMYWYRQDPGQGLRLIYYSQIVNDFQKGDIAEGYSVSREKKESFPLTVTSAQKNPTAFYLCASSTVPQVGPQYFGAGTRLSVL.

This chain connects TRBV4-2 to TRBJ1-4; D is possibly TRBD1 (6 bases). The CDR3 loop spans 14 amino acids. Between the trimmed V and J ends, which lost 0 bases and 10 bases, there was a span of 12 bases. In germline, CDR1 is LGHNA, CDR2 YNFKEQ. CDR3 in DNA: TGTGCCAGCAGCCAAGATAACAGGGTGGGAAAACTGTTTTTT. It translates to CASSQDNRVGKLFF.

The rearrangement joins TRBV11-2 to TRBJ2-7, with 8 bases lining up with TRBD2. The length of the CDR3 is 16 residues. V shed 3 bases and J 0 bases; nucleotides not matched to a gene: 7. CDR1 is SGHAT, CDR2 FQNNGV, per germline. The CDR3 protein is CASSFATSGPSYEQYF. CDR3 nucleotide sequence: TGTGCCAGCAGCTTCGCCACTAGCGGCCCCTCCTACGAGCAGTACTTC.

As concerns this clone: At one of its ends the junction is not consistent with the germline gene, which may arise from a read error. The V and J genes are TRBV30 and TRBJ1-1; D call uncertain. Germline-derived CDR1 and CDR2 are GTSNPN and SVGIG (reference sequence). CDR3 length equals 13 residues. The CDR3 DNA reads as TGTGCCTGGATTCACGGGGAAAGGACTGAAGATTTCTTT. This translates into CAWIHGERTEDFF. Combining the CDR3 with reference TRBV30 and TRBJ1-1 gives the whole variable domain SQTIHQWPATLVQPVGSPLSLECTVEGTSNPNLYWYRQAAGRGLQLLFYSVGIGQISSEVPQNLSASRPQDRQFILSSKKLLLSDSGFYLCAWIHGERTEDFFGQGTRLTVV.

The rearrangement joins TRBV7-9 to TRBJ2-1, with TRBD2 as a possible D gene (7 bases). This CDR3 comprises 14 residues. The V end was cut by 4 bases, the J end by 6 bases, with 13 bases between. Germline loops: CDR1 SEHNR, CDR2 FQNEAQ (reference sequence). CDR3 nucleotides: TGTGCCAGCAGCTGGTGGGAGGGGGGCAATGAGCAGTTCTTC. Residues: CASSWWEGGNEQFF.

The chain is built from TRBV6-1 and TRBJ2-5, with D possibly TRBD1 on 6 matching bases. There are 14 residues in the CDR3. CDR1 is MNHNS and CDR2 is SASEGT in the germline V gene. V was pared by 5 bases and J by 7 bases, with 17 bases between. The CDR3 coding sequence is TGTGCCAGCAGTCCAGTCCGGGACATCGGGACCCAGTACTTC. Its translation is CASSPVRDIGTQYF.

The chain carries TRBV5-1 and TRBJ2-5, with TRBD1 identical over 9 bases. CDR1 is SGHRS, CDR2 YFSETQ, per germline. CDR3 size: 17 residues. Trimming took 1 base from V and 4 from J; bases not matched to a gene: 11. The CDR3 DNA sequence: TGCGCCAGCAGCTTGTATTTCCCCACAGGGGGCACAGAGACCCAGTACTTC. This sequence encodes CASSLYFPTGGTETQYF.

In nucleotides, the CDR3 is TGTGCCAGCAGCTACACCTACAGGGGCAACACTGAAGCTTTCTTT. Amino acid sequence: CASSYTYRGNTEAFF. V is TRBV11-3 and J is TRBJ1-1, with 7 bases that match TRBD1. V was pared by 4 bases and J by 2 bases, with 7 bases of the junction left unmatched. This CDR3 is 15 amino acids long. Germline lookup yields CDR1 SGHNT and CDR2 YENEEA.

The chain carries TRBV5-1 and TRBJ1-2, with D possibly TRBD1 on 5 matching bases. Trimming stripped 5 bases from V and 6 bases from J, with 20 bases between. Germline V gene lookup returns CDR1 SGHRS and CDR2 YFSETQ. This CDR3 is built from 15 residues. The CDR3 here is CASRRYFSGKDGYTF. DNA for the CDR3: TGCGCCAGCAGGCGGTATTTTTCAGGGAAGGATGGCTACACCTTC.

This rearrangement joins TRBV5-4 to TRBJ2-2; 7 bases line up with TRBD1. J was trimmed by 0 bases and V by 7 bases; bases with no gene match: 3. From germline, CDR1 is SGHNT and CDR2 YYREEE (reference sequence). The CDR3 totals 14 residues. CDR3 residues: CASSGQTNTGELFF. CDR3 bases: TGTGCCAGCTCGGGACAGACGAACACCGGGGAGCTGTTTTTT.

The genes are TRBV4-1 and TRBJ1-1, with a possible D match to TRBD1 (5 bases). Germline lookup yields CDR1 MGHRA and CDR2 YSYEKL. Trimming pared 2 bases from V and 10 bases from J, leaving 17 bases between. The CDR3 covers 14 residues. The CDR3 is CASSQSPGGSGAFF. In DNA, the CDR3 is TGCGCCAGCAGCCAAAGTCCGGGGGGAAGTGGAGCTTTCTTT.

V usage is TRBV7-8 and J usage is TRBJ2-1; 8 nucleotides agree with TRBD2. From germline, CDR1 is SGHVS and CDR2 FQNEAQ. This CDR3 spans 15 amino acids. V trimming: 5 bases; J trimming: 9 bases; junction bases outside the gene matches: 12. This CDR3 reads CASSVNPGGGGEQFF. As DNA, the CDR3 is TGTGCCAGCAGCGTGAATCCGGGGGGGGGCGGTGAGCAGTTCTTC.

The chain couples TRBV2 to TRBJ1-1, with 8 bases lining up with TRBD1. Per germline, CDR1 SNHLY and CDR2 FYNNEI. The CDR3 extends over 15 amino acids. The V gene end was trimmed by 2 bases and the J gene end by 1 base; junction bases not matched to a gene: 3. CDR3 bases: TGTGCCAGCAGTGAACAGGGGGCTTCGAACACTGAAGCTTTCTTT. This translates into CASSEQGASNTEAFF.

The chain couples TRBV6-1 to TRBJ2-7; no definite D call. Germline V CDR1 and CDR2: MNHNS, SASEGT. The CDR3 covers 12 residues. With 6 bases removed from V and 5 bases from J, the gap between germline ends came to 11 bases. As DNA, the CDR3 is TGTGCCAGCAGGTGGTCGGTCAACGAGCAGTACTTC. Protein sequence: CASRWSVNEQYF.